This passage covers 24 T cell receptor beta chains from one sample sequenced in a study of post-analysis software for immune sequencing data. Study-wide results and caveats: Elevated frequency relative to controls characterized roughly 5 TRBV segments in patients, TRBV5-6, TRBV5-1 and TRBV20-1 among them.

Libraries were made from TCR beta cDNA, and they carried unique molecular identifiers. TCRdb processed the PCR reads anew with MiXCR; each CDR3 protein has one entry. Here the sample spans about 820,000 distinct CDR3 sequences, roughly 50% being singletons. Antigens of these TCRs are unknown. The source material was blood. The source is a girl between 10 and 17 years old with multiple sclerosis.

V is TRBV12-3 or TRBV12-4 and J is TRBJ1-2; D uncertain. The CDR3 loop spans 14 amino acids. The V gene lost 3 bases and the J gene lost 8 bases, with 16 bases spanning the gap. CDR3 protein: CASSFSYGESGYTF. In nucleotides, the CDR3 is TGTGCCAGCAGTTTTTCCTATGGTGAAAGCGGCTACACCTTC.

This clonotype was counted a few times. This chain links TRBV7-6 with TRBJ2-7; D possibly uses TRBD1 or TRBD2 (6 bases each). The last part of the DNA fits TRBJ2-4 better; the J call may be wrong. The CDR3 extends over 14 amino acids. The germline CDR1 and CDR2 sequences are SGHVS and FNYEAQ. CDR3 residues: CASSAGHRTDIQYF. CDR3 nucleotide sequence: TGTGCCAGCAGCGCGGGACACCGGACCGACATTCAGTACTTC.

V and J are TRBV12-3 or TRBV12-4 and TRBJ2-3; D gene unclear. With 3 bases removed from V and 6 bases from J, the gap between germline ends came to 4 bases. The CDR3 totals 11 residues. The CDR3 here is CASSFMDTQYF. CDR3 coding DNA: TGTGCCAGCAGTTTCATGGATACGCAGTATTTT.

The chain's CDR3 is CASNDRRTMGGQFF. The CDR3 DNA reads as TGTGCCAGCAACGACAGGCGAACAATGGGTGGGCAGTTCTTC. The chain employs TRBV6-2 or TRBV6-3 and TRBJ2-1, with a possible D match to TRBD1 (6 bases). The V gene's germline CDR1 is MNHEY and CDR2 SVGEGT. The ends were cut back, 7 bases at V and 12 bases at J, with 22 bases in the middle. This CDR3 comprises 14 residues.

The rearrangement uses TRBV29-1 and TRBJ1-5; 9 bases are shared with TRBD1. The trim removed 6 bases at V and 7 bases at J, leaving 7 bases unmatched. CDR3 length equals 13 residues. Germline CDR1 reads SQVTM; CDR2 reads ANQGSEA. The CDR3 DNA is TGCAGCGTCGCGGACAGGGGAGGACAGCCCCAGCATTTT. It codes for CSVADRGGQPQHF.

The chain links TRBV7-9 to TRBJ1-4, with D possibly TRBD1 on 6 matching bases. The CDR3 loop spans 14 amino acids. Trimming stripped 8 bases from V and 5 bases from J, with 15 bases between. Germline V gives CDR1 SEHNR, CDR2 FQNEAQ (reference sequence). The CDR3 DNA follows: TGTGCCAGCGCGGTGGGGACACCGAATGAAAAACTGTTTTTT. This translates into CASAVGTPNEKLFF. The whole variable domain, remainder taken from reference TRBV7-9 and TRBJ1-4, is DTGVSQNPRHKITKRGQNVTFRCDPISEHNRLYWYRQTLGQGPEFLTYFQNEAQLEKSRLLSDRFSAERPKGSFSTLEIQRTEQGDSAMYLCASAVGTPNEKLFFGSGTQLSVL.

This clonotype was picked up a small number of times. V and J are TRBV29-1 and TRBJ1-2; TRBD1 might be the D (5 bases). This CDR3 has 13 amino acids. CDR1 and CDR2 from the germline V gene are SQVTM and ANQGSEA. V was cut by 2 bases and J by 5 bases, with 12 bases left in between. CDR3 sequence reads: CSVETGRLYGYTF. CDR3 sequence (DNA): TGCAGCGTTGAAACAGGCCGGTTGTATGGCTACACCTTC.

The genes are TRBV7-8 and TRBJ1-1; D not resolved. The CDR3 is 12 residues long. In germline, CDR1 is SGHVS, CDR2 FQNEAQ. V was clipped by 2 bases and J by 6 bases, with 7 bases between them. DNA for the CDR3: TGTGCCAGCAGCTTACTCTTGGCTGAAGCTTTCTTT. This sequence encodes CASSLLLAEAFF.

The CDR3 DNA reads TGCAGTGCAGCTAAACTAGCGGGAGGCGGCATTCAGTACTTC. Translated: CSAAKLAGGGIQYF. This chain uses TRBV20-1 with TRBJ2-4; TRBD2 matches at 12 bases. This CDR3 contains 14 residues. J gave up 9 bases and V 6 bases, and 9 bases lay outside the gene matches. The germline V gene has CDR1 DFQATT and CDR2 SNEGSKA (reference sequence).

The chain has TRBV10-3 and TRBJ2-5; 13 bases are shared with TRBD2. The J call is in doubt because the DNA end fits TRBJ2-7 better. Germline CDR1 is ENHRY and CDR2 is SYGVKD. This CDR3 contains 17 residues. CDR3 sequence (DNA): TGTGCCATCAGCGGGACTAGCGGGGACCTTAGACGCTACGAGCAGTACTTC. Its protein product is CAISGTSGDLRRYEQYF.

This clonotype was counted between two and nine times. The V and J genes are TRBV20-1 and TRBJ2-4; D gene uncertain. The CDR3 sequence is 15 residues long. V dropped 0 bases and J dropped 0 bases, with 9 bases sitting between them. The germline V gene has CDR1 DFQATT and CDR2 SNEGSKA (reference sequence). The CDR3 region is CSAREFRLAKNIQYF. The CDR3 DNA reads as TGCAGTGCTAGAGAATTCCGGCTAGCCAAAAACATTCAGTACTTC.

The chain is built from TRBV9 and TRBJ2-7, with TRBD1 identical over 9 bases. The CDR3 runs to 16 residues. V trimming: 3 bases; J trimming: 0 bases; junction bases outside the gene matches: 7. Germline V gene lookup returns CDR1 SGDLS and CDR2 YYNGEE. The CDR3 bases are TGTGCCAGCAGCGCTTACAGGGGGCCCAACTCCTACGAGCAGTACTTC. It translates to CASSAYRGPNSYEQYF.

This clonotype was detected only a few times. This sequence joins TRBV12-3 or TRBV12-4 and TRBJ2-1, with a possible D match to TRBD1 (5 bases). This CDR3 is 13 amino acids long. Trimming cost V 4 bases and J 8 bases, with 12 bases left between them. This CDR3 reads CASSSSGIHEQFF. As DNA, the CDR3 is TGTGCCAGCAGTTCCTCAGGGATACATGAGCAGTTCTTC.

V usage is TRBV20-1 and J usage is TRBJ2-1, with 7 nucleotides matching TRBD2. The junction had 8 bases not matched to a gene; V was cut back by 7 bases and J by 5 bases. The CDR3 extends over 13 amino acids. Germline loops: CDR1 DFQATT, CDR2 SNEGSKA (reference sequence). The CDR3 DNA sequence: TGCAGTGTTAGGACTAGTTTTGACAATGAGCAGTTCTTC. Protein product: CSVRTSFDNEQFF.

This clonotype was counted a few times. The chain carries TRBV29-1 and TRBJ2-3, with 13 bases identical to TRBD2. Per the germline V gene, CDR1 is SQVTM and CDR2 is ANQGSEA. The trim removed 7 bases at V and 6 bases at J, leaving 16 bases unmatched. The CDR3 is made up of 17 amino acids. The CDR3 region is CSARQTSGRAVADTQYF. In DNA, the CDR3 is TGCAGCGCTCGACAAACTAGCGGGAGGGCCGTTGCGGATACGCAGTATTTT.

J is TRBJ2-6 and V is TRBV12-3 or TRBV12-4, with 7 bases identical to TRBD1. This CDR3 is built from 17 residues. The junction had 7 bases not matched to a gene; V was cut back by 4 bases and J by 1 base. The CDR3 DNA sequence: TGTGCCAGCAGTTCCCGGGACAGTCTATCTGGGGCCAACGTCCTGACTTTC. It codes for CASSSRDSLSGANVLTF.

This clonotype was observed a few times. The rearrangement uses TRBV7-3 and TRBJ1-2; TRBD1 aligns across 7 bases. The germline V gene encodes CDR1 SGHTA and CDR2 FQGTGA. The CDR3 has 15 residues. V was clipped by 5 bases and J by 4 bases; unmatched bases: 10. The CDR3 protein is CASSTTPGQTYGYTF. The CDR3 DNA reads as TGTGCCAGCAGCACCACGCCGGGACAGACCTATGGCTACACCTTC.

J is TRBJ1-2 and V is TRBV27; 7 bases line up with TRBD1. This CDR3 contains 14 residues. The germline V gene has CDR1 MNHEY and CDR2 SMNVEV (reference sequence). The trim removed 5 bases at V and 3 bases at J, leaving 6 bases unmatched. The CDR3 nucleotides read TGTGCCAGCAGTCCGACAGGGCCCCACTATGGCTACACCTTC. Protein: CASSPTGPHYGYTF.

CDR3 DNA: TGTGCCAGCAGCTTAGATCAGCTAGCGACAGATACGCAGTATTTT. This codes for CASSLDQLATDTQYF. The V gene is TRBV7-6, the J gene TRBJ2-3, with D maybe TRBD2 (6 bases). Per germline, CDR1 SGHVS and CDR2 FNYEAQ. The V and J ends lost 1 base and 3 bases respectively, with 11 bases between them. The CDR3 spans 15 residues.

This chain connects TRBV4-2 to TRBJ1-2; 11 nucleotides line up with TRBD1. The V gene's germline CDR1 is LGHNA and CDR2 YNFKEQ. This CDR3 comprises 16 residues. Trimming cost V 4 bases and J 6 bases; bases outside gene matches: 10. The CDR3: CASSPIGQGALHGYTF. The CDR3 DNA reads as TGTGCCAGCAGCCCAATAGGACAGGGGGCTTTACATGGCTACACCTTC.

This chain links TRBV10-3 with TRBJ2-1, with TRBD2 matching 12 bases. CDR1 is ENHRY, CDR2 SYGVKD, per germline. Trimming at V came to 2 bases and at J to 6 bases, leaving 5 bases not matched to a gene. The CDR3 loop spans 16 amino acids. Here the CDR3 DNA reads TGTGCCATCAGTGAGCTCGGGACTAGCGGGCCCAATGAGCAGTTCTTC. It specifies CAISELGTSGPNEQFF.

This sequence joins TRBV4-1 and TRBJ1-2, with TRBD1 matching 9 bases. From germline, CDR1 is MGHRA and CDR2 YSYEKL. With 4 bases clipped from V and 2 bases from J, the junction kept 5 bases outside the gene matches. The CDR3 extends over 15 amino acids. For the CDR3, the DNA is TGCGCCAGCAGCCGCGACAGGGGGGTCAACTATGGCTACACCTTC. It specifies CASSRDRGVNYGYTF.

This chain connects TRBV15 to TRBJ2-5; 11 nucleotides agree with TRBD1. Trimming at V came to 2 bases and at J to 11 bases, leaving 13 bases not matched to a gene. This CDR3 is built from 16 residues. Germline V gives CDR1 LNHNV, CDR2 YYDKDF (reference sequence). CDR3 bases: TGTGCCACCAGCAGACCACCGGGACAGGGGGTCTGGGAGCAGTACTTC. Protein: CATSRPPGQGVWEQYF.

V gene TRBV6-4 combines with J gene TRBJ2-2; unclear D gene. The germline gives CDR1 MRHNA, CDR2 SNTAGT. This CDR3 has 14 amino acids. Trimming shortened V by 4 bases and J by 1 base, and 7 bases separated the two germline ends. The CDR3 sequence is CASSGQENTGELFF. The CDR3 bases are TGTGCCAGCAGTGGGCAGGAGAACACCGGGGAGCTGTTTTTT.